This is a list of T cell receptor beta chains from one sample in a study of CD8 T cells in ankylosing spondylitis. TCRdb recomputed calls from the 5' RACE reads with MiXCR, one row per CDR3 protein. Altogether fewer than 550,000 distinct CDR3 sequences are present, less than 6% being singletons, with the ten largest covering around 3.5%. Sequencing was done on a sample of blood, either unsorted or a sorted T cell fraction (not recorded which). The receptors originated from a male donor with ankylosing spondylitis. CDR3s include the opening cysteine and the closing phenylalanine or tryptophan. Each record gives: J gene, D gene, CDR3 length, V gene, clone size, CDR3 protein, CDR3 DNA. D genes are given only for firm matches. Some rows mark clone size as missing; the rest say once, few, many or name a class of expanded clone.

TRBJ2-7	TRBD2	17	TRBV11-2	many	CASSLDLGTTISYEQYF	TGTGCCAGCAGCTTAGATCTTGGGACTACAATCTCCTACGAGCAGTACTTC
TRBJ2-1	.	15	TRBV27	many	CASSEEGGVYNEQFF	TGTGCCAGCAGTGAGGAGGGGGGAGTCTACAATGAGCAGTTCTTC
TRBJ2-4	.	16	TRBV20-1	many	CSAGDGPSLAKNIQYF	TGCAGTGCTGGTGACGGACCAAGCCTAGCCAAAAACATTCAGTACTTC
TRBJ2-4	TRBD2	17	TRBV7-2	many	CASSLVSGLAGGYIQYF	TGTGCCAGCAGCTTAGTATCCGGACTAGCGGGGGGTTACATTCAGTACTTC
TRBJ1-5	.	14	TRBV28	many	CASSLILRGQPQHF	TGTGCCAGCAGTTTAATCCTCCGGGGCCAGCCCCAGCATTTT
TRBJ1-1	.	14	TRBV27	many	CASSLRDDAAEAFF	TGTGCCAGCAGTCTCCGGGACGATGCCGCTGAAGCTTTCTTT
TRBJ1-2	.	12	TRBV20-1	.	CIAPGANYGYTF	TGCATTGCGCCGGGAGCTAACTATGGCTACACCTTC
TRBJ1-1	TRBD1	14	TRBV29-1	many	CSVIFGTGISEAFF	TGCAGCGTTATTTTCGGGACAGGGATTTCTGAAGCTTTCTTT
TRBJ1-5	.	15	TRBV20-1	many	CSARRDGYSNQPQHF	TGCAGTGCCCGCCGAGACGGCTATAGCAATCAGCCCCAGCATTTT
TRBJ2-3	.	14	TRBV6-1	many	CASSVTGQRDTQYF	TGTGCCAGCAGTGTGACAGGCCAGCGAGATACGCAGTATTTT
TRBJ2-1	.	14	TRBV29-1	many	CSADLGSSYNEQFF	TGCAGCGCGGACCTTGGAAGCTCCTACAATGAGCAGTTCTTC
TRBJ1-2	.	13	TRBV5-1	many	CASSLLSNYGYTF	TGCGCCAGCAGCCTACTCAGCAACTATGGCTACACCTTC
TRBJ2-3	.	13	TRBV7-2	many	CASSLGGPDTQYF	TGTGCCAGCAGCTTAGGCGGGCCAGATACGCAGTATTTT
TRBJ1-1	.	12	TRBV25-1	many	CASTAANTEAFF	TGTGCCAGCACCGCGGCAAACACTGAAGCTTTCTTT
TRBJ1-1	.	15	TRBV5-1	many	CASSLVSSVNTEAFF	TGCGCCAGCAGCTTGGTTTCCAGTGTGAACACTGAAGCTTTCTTT
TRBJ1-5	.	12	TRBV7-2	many	CASSDPNQPQHF	TGTGCCAGCAGCGACCCCAATCAGCCCCAGCATTTT
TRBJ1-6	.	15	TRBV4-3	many	CASSLRPLSDSPLHF	TGCGCCAGCAGCCTAAGACCGCTTTCTGATTCACCCCTCCACTTT
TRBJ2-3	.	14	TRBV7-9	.	CASSLFAGTDTQYF	TGTGCCAGCAGCTTATTCGCGGGAACAGATACGCAGTATTTT